Listed here are 10 T cell receptor beta chains from one sample, sequenced in a study of blood T cell repertoires in COVID-19. Generated by immunoSEQ multiplex PCR, the TCRdb table keeps only in-frame clones and is missing some. The sample yields 45,000 or so clones, 83% seen once. The sequenced sample consisted of peripheral blood. The receptors come from a man older than 75 in a cohort sampled during active COVID-19.

The chain carries TRBV4-1 and TRBJ2-7; D is unresolved. This CDR3 region has 15 residues. CDR1 is MGHRA, CDR2 YSYEKL, per germline. Trimming stripped 1 base from V and 2 bases from J, with 12 bases between. The chain's CDR3 is CASSQGGAIAYEQYF. As DNA, the CDR3 is TGCGCCAGCAGCCAAGGAGGCGCCATCGCCTACGAGCAGTACTTC.

This clone was counted once. J is TRBJ2-2 and V is TRBV5-6; 8 bases fit TRBD2. The germline V gene encodes CDR1 SGHDT and CDR2 YYEEEE. V lost 0 bases, J lost 3 bases, and 4 bases stayed unmatched. The CDR3 is 16 amino acids. The DNA of the CDR3 is TGTGCCAGCAGCTTGGCCGGGGGGGCATACACCGGGGAGCTGTTTTTT. Its translation is CASSLAGGAYTGELFF.

The chain links TRBV9 to TRBJ2-1, with D maybe TRBD1 (6 bases). V lost 4 bases to trimming and J lost 7 bases, with 18 bases between them. The CDR3 runs to 15 residues. From germline, CDR1 is SGDLS and CDR2 YYNGEE. The CDR3 reads CASSPVPGARNEQFF. CDR3 bases: TGTGCCAGCAGCCCCGTACCAGGGGCGAGGAATGAGCAGTTCTTC.

The gene calls are TRBV10-1 and TRBJ2-5; D perhaps matches TRBD1 (6 bases). This CDR3 region has 14 residues. V was clipped by 5 bases and J by 5 bases, with 15 bases between them. CDR1 and CDR2 from the germline V gene are WNHNN and SYGVQD (reference sequence). The CDR3 loop reads CASSQGQRGETQYF. The CDR3 DNA follows: TGCGCCAGCAGTCAGGGACAACGAGGCGAGACCCAGTACTTC.

V usage is TRBV5-4 and J usage is TRBJ1-1, with D possibly TRBD1 on 5 matching bases. V shed 2 bases and J shed 4 bases, with 9 bases lying between them. CDR1 and CDR2 (germline): SGHNT, YYREEE (reference sequence). The CDR3 has 13 amino acids. CDR3 bases: TGTGCCAGCAGCTTAGGGGTCGGCACTGAAGCTTTCTTT. Translating it yields CASSLGVGTEAFF.

The gene calls are TRBV28 and TRBJ1-5, with D possibly matching TRBD1 (6 bases). Trimming cost V 3 bases and J 7 bases, with 13 bases left between them. The CDR3 spans 14 residues. The germline V gene has CDR1 MDHEN and CDR2 SYDVKM. The CDR3 DNA follows: TGTGCCAGCAGTTTTCTGGGGGCAGGACAGCCCCAGCATTTT. Translating gives CASSFLGAGQPQHF.

The rearrangement uses TRBV7-2 and TRBJ2-7, with D unresolved. From germline, CDR1 is SGHTA and CDR2 FQGNSA. Trimming stripped 1 base from V and 4 bases from J, with 11 bases between. This CDR3 is built from 14 residues. In DNA form, the CDR3 reads TGTGCCAGCAGCTTAGGGAACGCCGGGTACGAGCAGTACTTC. Encoded protein: CASSLGNAGYEQYF.

CDR3 nucleotide sequence: TGTGCCAGCCAAGACAGGGGGCTTAACTATGGCTACACCTTC. Translating gives CASQDRGLNYGYTF. The chain links TRBV6-5 to TRBJ1-2; 10 positions agree with TRBD1. V gave up 8 bases and J gave up 1 base; unmatched junction bases: 4. The CDR3 covers 14 residues. CDR1 and CDR2 from the germline V gene are MNHEY and SVGAGI.

The rearrangement links TRBV4-3 to TRBJ2-5; TRBD2 might be the D (6 bases). The CDR3 loop spans 12 amino acids. The germline V gene has CDR1 LGHNA and CDR2 YSLEER. V was shortened by 4 bases and J by 5 bases, with 8 bases between the two germline ends. Written as DNA, the CDR3 is TGCGCCAGCAGCCCCGGAGGGGAGACCCAGTACTTC. This gives the protein CASSPGGETQYF.

V gene TRBV3-1 (or the pseudogene TRBV3-2) combines with J gene TRBJ1-2; 7 bases align to TRBD1. The CDR3 is 15 amino acids. The germline V gene encodes CDR1 LGHDT and CDR2 YNNKEL (reference sequence). The J segment lost 8 bases and the V segment lost 0 bases, leaving 9 bases of the junction unmatched. CDR3 DNA: TGTGCCAGCAGCCAAGATCTTTGGAGGGGGCTGGGCTACACCTTC. Protein: CASSQDLWRGLGYTF.